The T cell receptor beta chain under discussion was sequenced for a study of neurological immune-mediated disorders. TCRdb analysed the 5' RACE reads with MiXCR anew, one entry per CDR3 protein. The sample holds about 71,000 distinct CDR3 sequences, 4.5% seen once. This clonotype showed up many times. CDR1 and CDR2 from the germline V gene are DFQATT and SNEGSKA (reference sequence). Trimming stripped 2 bases from V and 1 base from J, with 5 bases between. The CDR3 spans 12 residues. The sequence was collected from a man aged 25-45 years with multiple sclerosis. Sequenced: PBMCs. The chain carries TRBV20-1 and TRBJ2-5, with D unclear. The CDR3, as DNA: TGCAGTGCTAGATCACCCCAAGAGACCCAGTACTTC. The encoded protein is CSARSPQETQYF.